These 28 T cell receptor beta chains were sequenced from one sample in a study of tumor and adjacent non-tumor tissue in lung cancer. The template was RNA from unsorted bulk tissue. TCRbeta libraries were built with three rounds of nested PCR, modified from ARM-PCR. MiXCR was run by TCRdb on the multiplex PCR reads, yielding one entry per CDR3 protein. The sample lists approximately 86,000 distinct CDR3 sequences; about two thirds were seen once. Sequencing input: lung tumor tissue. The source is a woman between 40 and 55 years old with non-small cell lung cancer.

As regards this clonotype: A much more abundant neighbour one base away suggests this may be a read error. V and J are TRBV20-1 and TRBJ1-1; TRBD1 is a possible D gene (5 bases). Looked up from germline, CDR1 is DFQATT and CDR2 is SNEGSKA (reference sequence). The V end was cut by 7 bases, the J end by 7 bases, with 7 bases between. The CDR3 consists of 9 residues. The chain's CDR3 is CSVGGEAFF. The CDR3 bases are TGCAGTGTCGGGGGTGAAGCTTTCTTT.

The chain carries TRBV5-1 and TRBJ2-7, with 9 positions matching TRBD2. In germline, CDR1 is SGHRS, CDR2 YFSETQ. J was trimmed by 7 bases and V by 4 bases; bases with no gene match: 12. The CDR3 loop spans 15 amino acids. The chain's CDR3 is CASSLQLAGEGEQYF. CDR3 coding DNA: TGCGCCAGCAGCCTACAATTAGCGGGAGAGGGGGAGCAGTACTTC.

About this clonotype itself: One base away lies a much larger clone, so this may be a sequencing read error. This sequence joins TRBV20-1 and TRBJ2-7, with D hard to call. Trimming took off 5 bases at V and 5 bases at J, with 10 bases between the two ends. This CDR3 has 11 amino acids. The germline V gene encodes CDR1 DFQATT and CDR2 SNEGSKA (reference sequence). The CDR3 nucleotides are TGCAGTGCTGCCCGCGGTCACGAGCAGTACTTC. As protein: CSAARGHEQYF.

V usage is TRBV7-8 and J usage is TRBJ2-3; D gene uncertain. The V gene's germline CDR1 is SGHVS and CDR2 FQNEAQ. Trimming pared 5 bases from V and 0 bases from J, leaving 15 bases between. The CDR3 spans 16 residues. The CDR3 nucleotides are TGTGCCAGCAGCCCAGCCCTAGGTGTTAGCACAGATACGCAGTATTTT. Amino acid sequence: CASSPALGVSTDTQYF. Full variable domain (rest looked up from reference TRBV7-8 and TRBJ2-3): GAGVSQSPRYKVAKRGQDVALRCDPISGHVSLFWYQQALGQGPEFLTYFQNEAQLDKSGLPSDRFFAERPEGSVSTLKIQRTQQEDSAVYLCASSPALGVSTDTQYFGPGTRLTVL.

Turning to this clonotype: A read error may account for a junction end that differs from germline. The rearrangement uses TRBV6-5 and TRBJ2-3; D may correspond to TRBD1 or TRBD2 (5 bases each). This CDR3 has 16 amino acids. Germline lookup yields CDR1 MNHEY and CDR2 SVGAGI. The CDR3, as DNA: TGTGCCAGTAGCCCTCCCCAGGGCGCGGGCACAGATGCGCAGTATTTT. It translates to CASSPPQGAGTDAQYF.

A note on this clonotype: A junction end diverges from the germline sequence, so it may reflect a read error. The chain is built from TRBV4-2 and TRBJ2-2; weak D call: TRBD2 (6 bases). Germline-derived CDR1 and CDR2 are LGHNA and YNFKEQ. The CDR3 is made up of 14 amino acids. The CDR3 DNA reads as TGTGCCAGGAGCCACAGCTTATACACCGGGGGGCTGTTTTTT. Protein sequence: CARSHSLYTGGLFF.

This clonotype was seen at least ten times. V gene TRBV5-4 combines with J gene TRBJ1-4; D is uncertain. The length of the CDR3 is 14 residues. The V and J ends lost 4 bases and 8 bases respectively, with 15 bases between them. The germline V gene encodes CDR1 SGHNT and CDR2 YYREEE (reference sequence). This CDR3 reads CASSRRTEGEKLFF. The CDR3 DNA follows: TGTGCCAGCAGCCGAAGAACAGAAGGGGAAAAACTGTTTTTT.

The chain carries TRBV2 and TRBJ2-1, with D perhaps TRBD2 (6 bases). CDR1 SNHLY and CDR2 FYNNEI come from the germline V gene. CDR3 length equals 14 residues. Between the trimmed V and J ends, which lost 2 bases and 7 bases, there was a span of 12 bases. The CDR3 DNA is TGTGCCAGCAGTGAAACGTCAGGACTAAATGAGCAGTTCTTC. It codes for CASSETSGLNEQFF.

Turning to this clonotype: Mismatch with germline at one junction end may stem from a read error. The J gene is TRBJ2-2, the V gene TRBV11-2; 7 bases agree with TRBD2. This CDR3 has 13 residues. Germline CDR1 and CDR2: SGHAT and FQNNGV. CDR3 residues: CVSGTTNTGELSF. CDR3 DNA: TGTGTCAGCGGGACTACGAACACCGGGGAACTGTCTTTT.

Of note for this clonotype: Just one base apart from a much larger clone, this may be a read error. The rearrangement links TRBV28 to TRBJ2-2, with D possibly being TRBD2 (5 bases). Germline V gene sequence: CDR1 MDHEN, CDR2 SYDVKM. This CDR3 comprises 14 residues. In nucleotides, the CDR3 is TGTGCCAGCATGGAACGGACGAACACCGGGGTGCTGTTTTTT. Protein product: CASMERTNTGVLFF. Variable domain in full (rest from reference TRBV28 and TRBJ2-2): DVKVTQSSRYLVKRTGEKVFLECVQDMDHENMFWYRQDPGLGLRLIYFSYDVKMKEKGDIPEGYSVSREKKERFSLILESASTNQTSMYLCASMERTNTGVLFFGEGSRLTVL.

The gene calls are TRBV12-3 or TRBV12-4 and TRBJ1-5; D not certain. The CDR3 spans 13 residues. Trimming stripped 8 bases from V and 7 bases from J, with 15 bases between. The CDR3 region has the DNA TGTGCCAGCGATGACATGACGGGACAGCCCCAGCATTTT. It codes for CASDDMTGQPQHF.

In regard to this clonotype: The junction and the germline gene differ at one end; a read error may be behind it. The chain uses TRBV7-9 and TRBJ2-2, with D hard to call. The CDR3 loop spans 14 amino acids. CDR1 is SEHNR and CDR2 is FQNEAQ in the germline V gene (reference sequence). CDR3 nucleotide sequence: TGCGCCAGCAGCCAGACTCCGAACACCGCGGAGCTGTTTTTT. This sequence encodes CASSQTPNTAELFF.

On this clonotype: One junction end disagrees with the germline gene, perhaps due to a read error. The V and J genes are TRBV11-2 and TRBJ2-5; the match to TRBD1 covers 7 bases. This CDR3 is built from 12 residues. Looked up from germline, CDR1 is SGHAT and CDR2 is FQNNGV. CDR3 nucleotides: TGCGCCAGCAGTTCCCAGGGGGAGATCCAGTACTTC. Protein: CASSSQGEIQYF.

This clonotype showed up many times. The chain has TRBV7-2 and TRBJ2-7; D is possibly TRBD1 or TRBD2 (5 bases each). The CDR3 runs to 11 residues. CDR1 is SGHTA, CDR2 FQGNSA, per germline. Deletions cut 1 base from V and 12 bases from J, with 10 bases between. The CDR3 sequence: CASSLGGSPYF. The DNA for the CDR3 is TGTGCCAGCAGCTTAGGGGGGTCCCCGTACTTC. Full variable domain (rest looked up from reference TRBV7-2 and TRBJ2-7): GAGVSQSPSNKVTEKGKDVELRCDPISGHTALYWYRQSLGQGLEFLIYFQGNSAPDKSGLPSDRFSAERTGGSVSTLTIQRTQQEDSAVYLCASSLGGSPYFGPGTRLTVT.

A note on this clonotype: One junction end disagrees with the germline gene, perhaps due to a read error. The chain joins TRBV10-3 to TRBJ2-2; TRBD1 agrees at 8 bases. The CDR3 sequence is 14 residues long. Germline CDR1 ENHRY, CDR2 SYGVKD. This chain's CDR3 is CVISDSRGRRELFF. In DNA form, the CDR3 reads TGTGTCATCAGTGATTCCAGGGGGCGCCGGGAGCTGTTTTTT.

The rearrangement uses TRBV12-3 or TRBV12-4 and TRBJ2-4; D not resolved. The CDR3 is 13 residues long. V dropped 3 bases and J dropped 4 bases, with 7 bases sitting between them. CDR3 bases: TGTGCCAGCAGTTTTGGCGGAAAAAACATTCAGTACTTC. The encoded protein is CASSFGGKNIQYF.

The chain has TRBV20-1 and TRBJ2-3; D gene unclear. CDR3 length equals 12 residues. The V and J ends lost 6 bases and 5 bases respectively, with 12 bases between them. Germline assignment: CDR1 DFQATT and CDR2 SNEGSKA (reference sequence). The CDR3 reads CSASEARDTQYF. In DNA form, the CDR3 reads TGCAGTGCCTCAGAGGCCAGAGATACGCAGTATTTT.

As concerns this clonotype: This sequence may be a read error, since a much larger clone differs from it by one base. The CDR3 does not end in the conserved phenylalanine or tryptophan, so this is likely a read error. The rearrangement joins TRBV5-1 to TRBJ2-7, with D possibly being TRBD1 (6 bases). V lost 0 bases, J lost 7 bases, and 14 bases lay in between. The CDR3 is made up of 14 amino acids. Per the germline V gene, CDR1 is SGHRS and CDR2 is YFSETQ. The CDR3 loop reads CASSLEQGLREQYI. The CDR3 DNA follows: TGCGCCAGCAGCTTGGAGCAGGGGCTGAGGGAGCAGTACATC.

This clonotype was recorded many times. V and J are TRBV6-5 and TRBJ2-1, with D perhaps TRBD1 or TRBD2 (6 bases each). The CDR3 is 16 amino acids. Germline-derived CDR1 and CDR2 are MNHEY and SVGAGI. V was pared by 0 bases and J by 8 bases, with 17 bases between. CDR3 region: CASSYSGGAYGDEQFF. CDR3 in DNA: TGTGCCAGCAGTTACTCGGGGGGCGCGTATGGGGATGAGCAGTTCTTC.

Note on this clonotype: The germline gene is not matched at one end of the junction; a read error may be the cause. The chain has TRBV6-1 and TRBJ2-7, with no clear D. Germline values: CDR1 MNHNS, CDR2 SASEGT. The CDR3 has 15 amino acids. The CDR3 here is CASSEKSPKGYEQYF. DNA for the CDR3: TGTGCCAGTAGTGAAAAATCCCCCAAGGGCTACGAGCAGTACTTC.

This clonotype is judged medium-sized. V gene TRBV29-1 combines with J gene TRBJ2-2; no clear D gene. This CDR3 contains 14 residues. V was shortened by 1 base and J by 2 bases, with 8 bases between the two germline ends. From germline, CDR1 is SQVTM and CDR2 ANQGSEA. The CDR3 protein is CSVEVGLNTGELFF. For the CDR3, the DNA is TGCAGCGTTGAAGTTGGCTTAAACACCGGGGAGCTGTTTTTT.

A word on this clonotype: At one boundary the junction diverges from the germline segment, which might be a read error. Here the CDR3 reads CASSSGRTYHETQCF. The CDR3 DNA follows: TGTGCCAGCAGTTCCGGACGGACGTACCACGAGACCCAGTGTTTC. The chain joins TRBV12-3 or TRBV12-4 to TRBJ2-5; D ambiguous. The length of the CDR3 is 15 residues.

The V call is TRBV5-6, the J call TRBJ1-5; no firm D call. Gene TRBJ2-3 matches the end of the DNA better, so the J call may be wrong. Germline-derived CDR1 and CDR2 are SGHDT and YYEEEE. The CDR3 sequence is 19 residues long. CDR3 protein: CASSLGMASGLFRNQPQYF. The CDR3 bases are TGTGCCAGCAGCTTGGGTATGGCAAGTGGTCTCTTCCGCAATCAACCCCAGTATTTT.

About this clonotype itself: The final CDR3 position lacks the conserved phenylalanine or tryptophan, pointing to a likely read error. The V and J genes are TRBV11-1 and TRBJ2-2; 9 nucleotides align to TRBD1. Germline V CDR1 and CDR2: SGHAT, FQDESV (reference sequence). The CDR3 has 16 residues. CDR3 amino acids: CASSSSGTGNTGELFS. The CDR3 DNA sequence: TGTGCCAGCAGCTCCTCCGGGACAGGGAACACAGGGGAGCTGTTTTCT.

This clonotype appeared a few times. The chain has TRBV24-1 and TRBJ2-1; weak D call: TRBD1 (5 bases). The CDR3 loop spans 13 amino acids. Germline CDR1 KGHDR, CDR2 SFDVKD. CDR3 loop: CATQIGANNEQFF. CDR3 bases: TGTGCTACCCAGATAGGGGCGAACAATGAGCAGTTCTTC.

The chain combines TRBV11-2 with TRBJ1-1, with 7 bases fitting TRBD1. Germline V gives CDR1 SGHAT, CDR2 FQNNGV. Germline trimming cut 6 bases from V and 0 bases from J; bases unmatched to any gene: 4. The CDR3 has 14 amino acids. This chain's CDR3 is CASSWGQMNTEAFF. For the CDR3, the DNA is TGTGCCAGCAGTTGGGGACAGATGAACACTGAAGCTTTCTTT.

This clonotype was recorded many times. As DNA, the CDR3 is TGTGCCAGCAGTTTTGGGTTCTCTGGAAACACCATATATTTT. It codes for CASSFGFSGNTIYF. The J gene is TRBJ1-3, the V gene TRBV12-3 or TRBV12-4, with D uncertain. The CDR3 totals 14 residues. The V and J ends lost 3 bases and 0 bases respectively, with 6 bases between them.

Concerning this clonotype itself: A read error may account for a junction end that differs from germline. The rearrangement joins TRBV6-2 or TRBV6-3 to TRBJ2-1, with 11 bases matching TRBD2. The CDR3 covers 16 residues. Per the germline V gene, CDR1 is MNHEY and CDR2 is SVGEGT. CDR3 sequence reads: CACSNRLAGNPNDQFF. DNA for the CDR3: TGTGCCTGCAGTAACAGACTAGCGGGAAATCCCAATGATCAGTTCTTC.